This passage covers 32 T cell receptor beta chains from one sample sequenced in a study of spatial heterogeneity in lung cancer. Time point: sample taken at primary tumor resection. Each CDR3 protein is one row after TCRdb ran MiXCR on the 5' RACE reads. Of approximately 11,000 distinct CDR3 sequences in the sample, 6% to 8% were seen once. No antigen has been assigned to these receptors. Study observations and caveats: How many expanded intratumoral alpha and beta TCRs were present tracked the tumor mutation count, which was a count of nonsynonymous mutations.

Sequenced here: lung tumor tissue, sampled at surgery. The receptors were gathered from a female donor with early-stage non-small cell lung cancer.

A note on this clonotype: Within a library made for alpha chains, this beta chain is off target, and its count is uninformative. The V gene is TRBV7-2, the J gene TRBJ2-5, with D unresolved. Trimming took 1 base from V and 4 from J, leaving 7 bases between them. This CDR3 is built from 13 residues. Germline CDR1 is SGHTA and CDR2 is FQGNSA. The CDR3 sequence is CASSLGPTETQYF. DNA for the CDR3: TGTGCCAGCAGCTTAGGGCCCACAGAGACCCAGTACTTC.

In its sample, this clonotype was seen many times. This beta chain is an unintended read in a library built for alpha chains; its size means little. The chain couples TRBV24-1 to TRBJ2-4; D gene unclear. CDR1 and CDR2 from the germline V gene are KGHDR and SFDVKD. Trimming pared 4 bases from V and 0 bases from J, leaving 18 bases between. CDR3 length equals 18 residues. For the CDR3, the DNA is TGTGCCACCAGTGAGCGAGGCGTCAGATTAAAAGCCAAAAACATTCAGTACTTC. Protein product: CATSERGVRLKAKNIQYF.

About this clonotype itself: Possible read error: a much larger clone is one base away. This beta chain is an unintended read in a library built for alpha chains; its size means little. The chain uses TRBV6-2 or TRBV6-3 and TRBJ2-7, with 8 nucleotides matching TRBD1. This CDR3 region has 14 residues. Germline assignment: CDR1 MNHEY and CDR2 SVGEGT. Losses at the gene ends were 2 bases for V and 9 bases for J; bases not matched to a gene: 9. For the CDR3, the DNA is TGTGCCAGCAGTTACGAGACAGGGGCTAACGGGCAGTACTTC. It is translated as CASSYETGANGQYF.

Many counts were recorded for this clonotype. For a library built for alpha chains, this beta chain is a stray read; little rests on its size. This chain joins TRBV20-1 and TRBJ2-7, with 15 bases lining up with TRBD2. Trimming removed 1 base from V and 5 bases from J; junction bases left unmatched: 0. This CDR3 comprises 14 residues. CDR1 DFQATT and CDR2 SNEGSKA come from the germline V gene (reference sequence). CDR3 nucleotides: TGCAGTGCTAGAGGGACTAGCGGGGGGGACGAGCAGTACTTC. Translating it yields CSARGTSGGDEQYF.

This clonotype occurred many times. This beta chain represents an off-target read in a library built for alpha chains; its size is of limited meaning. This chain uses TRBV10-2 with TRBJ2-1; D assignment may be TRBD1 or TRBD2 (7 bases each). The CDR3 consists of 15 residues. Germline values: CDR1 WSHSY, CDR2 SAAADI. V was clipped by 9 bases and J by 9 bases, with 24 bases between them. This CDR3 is CASGGGGGAYSEQFF. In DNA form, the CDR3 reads TGCGCCAGTGGAGGGGGCGGGGGAGCCTATTCTGAGCAGTTCTTC.

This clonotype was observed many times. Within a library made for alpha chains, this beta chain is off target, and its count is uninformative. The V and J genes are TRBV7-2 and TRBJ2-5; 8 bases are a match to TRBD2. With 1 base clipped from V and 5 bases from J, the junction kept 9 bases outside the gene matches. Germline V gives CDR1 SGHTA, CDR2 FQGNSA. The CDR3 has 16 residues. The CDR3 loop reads CASSLEWRGARETQYF. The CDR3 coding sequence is TGTGCCAGCAGCTTAGAATGGCGGGGGGCCCGGGAGACCCAGTACTTC.

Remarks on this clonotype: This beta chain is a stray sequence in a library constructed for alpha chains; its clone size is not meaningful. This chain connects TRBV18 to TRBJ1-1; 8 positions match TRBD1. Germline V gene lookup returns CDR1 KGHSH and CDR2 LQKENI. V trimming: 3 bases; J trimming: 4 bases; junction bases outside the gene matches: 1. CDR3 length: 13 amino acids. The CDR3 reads CASSPQGATEAFF. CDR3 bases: TGTGCCAGCTCACCCCAGGGGGCCACTGAAGCTTTCTTT.

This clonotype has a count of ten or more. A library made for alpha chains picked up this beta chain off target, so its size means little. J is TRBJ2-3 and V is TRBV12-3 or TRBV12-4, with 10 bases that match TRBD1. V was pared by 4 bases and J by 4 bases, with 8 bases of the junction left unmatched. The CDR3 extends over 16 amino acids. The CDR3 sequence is CASSYPSGQGPDTQYF. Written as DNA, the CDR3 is TGTGCCAGCAGTTACCCCTCGGGACAGGGGCCAGATACGCAGTATTTT.

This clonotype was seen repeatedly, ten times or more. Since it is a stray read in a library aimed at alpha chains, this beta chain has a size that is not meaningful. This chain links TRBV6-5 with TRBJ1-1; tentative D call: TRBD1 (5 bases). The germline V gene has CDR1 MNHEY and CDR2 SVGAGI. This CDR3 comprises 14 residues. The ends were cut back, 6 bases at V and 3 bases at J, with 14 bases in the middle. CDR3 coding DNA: TGTGCCAGCAGACCTCGAGGCAGGGACACTGAAGCTTTCTTT. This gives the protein CASRPRGRDTEAFF.

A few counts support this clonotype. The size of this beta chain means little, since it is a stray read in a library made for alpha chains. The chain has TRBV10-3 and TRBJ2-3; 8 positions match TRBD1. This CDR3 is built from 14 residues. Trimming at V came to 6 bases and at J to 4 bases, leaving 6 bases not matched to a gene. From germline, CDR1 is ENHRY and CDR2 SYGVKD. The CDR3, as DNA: TGTGCCATCAGCGACTTGACAGGGGCAGATACGCAGTATTTT. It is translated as CAISDLTGADTQYF.

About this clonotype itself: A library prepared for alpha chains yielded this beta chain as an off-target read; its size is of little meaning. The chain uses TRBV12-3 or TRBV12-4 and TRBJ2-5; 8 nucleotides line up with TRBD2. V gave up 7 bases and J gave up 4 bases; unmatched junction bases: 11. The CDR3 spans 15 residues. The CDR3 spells CASNPGGGAGETQYF. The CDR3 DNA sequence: TGTGCCAGCAATCCCGGGGGGGGGGCTGGAGAGACCCAGTACTTC.

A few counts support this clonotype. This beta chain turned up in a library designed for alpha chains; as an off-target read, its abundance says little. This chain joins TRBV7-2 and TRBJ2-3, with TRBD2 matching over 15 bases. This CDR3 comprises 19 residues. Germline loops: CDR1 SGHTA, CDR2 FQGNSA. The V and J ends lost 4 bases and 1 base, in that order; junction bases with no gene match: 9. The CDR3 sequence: CASSSTRTSGGARTDTQYF. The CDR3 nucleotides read TGTGCCAGCAGCTCAACCCGGACTAGCGGGGGGGCGCGCACAGATACGCAGTATTTT.

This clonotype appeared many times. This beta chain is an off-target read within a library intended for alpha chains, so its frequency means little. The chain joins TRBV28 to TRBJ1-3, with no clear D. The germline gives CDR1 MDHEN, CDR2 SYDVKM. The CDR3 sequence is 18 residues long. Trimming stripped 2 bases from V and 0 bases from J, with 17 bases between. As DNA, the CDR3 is TGTGCCAGCAGTTTAGTCTCGGGCGGATTCCCCTCTGGAAACACCATATATTTT. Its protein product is CASSLVSGGFPSGNTIYF.

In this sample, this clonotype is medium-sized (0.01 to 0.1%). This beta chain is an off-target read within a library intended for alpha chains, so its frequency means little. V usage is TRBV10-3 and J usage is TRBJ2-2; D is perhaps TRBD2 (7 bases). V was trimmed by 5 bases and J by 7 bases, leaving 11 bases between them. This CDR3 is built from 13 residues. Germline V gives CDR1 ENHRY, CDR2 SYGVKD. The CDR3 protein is CAISRGADGELFF. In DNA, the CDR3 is TGTGCCATCAGTCGGGGGGCTGACGGGGAGCTGTTTTTT.

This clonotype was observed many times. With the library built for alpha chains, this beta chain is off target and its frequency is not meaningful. CDR3 region: CATSRGGQQETQYF. CDR3 DNA sequence: TGTGCCACCAGCAGAGGGGGACAGCAAGAGACCCAGTACTTC. The chain uses TRBV15 and TRBJ2-5; 7 nucleotides line up with TRBD1. The CDR3 consists of 14 residues. J was trimmed by 2 bases and V by 1 base; bases with no gene match: 1. Germline loops: CDR1 LNHNV, CDR2 YYDKDF (reference sequence).

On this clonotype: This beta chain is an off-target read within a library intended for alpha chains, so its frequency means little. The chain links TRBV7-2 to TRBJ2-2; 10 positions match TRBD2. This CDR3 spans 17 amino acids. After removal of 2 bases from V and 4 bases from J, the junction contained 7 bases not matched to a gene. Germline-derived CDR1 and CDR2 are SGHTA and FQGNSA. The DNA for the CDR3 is TGTGCCAGCAGCTTACTCAGCGGGAGGGTGCGCACCGGGGAGCTGTTTTTT. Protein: CASSLLSGRVRTGELFF. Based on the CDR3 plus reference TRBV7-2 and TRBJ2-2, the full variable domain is GAGVSQSPSNKVTEKGKDVELRCDPISGHTALYWYRQSLGQGLEFLIYFQGNSAPDKSGLPSDRFSAERTGGSVSTLTIQRTQQEDSAVYLCASSLLSGRVRTGELFFGEGSRLTVL.

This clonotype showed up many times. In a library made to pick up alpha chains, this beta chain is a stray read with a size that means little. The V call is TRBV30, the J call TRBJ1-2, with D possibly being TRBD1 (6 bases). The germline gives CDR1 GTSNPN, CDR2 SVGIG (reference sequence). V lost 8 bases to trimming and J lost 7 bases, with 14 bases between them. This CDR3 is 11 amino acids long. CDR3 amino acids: CAGAGDGGYTF. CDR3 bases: TGTGCCGGAGCAGGGGACGGTGGCTACACCTTC.

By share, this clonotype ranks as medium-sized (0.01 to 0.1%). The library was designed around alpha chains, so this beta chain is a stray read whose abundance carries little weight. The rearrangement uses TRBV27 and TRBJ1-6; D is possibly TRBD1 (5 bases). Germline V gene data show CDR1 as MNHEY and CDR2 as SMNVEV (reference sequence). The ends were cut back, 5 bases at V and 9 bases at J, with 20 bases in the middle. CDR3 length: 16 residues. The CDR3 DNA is TGTGCCAGCAGTCCTCAAGCTGGCAGGGTTCGTTCACCCCTCCACTTT. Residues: CASSPQAGRVRSPLHF.

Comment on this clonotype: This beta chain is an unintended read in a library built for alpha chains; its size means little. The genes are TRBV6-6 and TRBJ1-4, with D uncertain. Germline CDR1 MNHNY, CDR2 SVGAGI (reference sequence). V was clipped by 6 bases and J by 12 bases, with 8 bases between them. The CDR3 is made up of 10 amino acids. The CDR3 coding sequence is TGTGCCAGCAGGAGAGGTCAACTGTTTTTT. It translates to CASRRGQLFF.

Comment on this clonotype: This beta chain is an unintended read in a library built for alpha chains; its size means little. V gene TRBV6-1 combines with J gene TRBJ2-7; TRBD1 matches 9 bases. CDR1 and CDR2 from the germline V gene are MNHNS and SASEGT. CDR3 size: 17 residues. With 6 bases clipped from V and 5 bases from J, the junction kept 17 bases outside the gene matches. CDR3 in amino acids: CASRPGQGLIVGDEQYF. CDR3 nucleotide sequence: TGTGCCAGCAGACCGGGACAGGGCCTCATAGTGGGAGACGAGCAGTACTTC.

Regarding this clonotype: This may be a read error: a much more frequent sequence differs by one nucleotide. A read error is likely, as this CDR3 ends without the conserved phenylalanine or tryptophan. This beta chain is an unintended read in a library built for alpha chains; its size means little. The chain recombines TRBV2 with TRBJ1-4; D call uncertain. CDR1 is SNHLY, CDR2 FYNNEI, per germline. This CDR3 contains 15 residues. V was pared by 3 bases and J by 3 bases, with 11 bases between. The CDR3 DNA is TGTGCCAGCAGTGATCTAAGTCAGTCTAATGAAAAACTGTTTTAT. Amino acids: CASSDLSQSNEKLFY.

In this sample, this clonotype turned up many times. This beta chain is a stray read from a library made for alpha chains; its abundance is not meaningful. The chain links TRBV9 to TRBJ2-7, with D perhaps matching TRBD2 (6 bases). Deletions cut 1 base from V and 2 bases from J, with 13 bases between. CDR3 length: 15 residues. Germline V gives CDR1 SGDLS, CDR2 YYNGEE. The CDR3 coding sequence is TGTGCCAGCAGCGTAACGGGCGGGGAGACCTACGAGCAGTACTTC. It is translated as CASSVTGGETYEQYF. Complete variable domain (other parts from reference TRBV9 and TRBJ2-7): DSGVTQTPKHLITATGQRVTLRCSPRSGDLSVYWYQQSLDQGLQFLIQYYNGEERAKGNILERFSAQQFPDLHSELNLSSLELGDSALYFCASSVTGGETYEQYFGPGTRLTVT.

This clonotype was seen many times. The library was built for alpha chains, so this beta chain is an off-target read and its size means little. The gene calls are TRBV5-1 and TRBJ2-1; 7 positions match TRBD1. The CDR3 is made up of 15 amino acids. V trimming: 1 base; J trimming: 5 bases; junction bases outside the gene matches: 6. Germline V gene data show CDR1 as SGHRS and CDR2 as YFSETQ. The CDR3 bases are TGCGCCAGCAGCTTGACGGACAGGTCTAACAATGAGCAGTTCTTC. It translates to CASSLTDRSNNEQFF.

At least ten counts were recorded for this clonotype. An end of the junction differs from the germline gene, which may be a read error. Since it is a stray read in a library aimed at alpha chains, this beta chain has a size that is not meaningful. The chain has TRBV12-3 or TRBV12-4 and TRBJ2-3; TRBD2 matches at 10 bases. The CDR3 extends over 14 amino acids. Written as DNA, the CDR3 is TGTGCCAGCAGTATAGCGGGGGGCGGAGATACGCAGTATTTT. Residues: CASSIAGGGDTQYF.

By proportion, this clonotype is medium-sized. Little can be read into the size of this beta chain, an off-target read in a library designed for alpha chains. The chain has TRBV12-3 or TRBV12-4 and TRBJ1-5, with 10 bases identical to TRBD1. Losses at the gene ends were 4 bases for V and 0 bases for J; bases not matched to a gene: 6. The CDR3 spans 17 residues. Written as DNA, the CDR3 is TGTGCCAGCAGTTCCCGACAGGGGGCGAATAGCAATCAGCCCCAGCATTTT. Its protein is CASSSRQGANSNQPQHF.

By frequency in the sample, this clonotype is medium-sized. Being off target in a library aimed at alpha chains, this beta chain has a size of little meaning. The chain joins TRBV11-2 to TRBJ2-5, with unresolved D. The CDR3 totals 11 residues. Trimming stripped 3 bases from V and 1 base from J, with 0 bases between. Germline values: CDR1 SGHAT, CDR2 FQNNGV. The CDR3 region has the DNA TGTGCCAGCAGCTTCCAAGAGACCCAGTACTTC. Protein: CASSFQETQYF.

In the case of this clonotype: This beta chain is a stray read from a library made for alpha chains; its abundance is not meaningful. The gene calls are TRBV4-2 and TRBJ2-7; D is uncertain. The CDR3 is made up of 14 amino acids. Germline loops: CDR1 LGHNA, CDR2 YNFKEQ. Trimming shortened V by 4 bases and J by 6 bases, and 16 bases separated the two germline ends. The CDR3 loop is CASSLDGDITEQYF. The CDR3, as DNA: TGTGCCAGCAGCCTCGATGGAGATATAACCGAGCAGTACTTC.

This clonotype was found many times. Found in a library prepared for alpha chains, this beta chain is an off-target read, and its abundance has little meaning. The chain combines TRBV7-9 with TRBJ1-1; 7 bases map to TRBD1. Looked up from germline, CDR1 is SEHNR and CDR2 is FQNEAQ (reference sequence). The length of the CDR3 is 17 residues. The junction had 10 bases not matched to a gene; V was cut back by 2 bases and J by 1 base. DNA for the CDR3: TGTGCCAGCAGCTTACCATCGAGGGGGCGAGGGAACACTGAAGCTTTCTTT. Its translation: CASSLPSRGRGNTEAFF. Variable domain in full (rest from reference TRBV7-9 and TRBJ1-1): DTGVSQNPRHKITKRGQNVTFRCDPISEHNRLYWYRQTLGQGPEFLTYFQNEAQLEKSRLLSDRFSAERPKGSFSTLEIQRTEQGDSAMYLCASSLPSRGRGNTEAFFGQGTRLTVV.

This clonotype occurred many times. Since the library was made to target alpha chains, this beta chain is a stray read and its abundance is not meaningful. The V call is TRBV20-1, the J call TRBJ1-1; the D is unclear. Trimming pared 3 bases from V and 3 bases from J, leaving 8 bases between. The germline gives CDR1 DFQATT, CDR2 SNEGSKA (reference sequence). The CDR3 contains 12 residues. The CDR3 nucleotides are TGCAGTGCTAGCTTGCAGTACACTGAAGCTTTCTTT. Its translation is CSASLQYTEAFF.

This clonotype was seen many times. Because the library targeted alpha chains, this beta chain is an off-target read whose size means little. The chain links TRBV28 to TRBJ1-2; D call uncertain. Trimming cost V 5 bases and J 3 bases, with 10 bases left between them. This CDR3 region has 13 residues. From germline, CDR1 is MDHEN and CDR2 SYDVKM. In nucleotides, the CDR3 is TGTGCCAGCAGTCTCCAGGTGGACTATGGCTACACCTTC. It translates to CASSLQVDYGYTF.

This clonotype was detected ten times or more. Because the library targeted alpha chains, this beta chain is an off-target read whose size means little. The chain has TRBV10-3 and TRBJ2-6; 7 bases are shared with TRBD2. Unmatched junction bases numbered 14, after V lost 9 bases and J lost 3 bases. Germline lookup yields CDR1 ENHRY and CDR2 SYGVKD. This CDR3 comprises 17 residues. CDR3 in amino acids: CAIDPGLSSGGANVLTF. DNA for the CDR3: TGTGCCATAGACCCGGGACTATCTTCCGGTGGGGCCAACGTCCTGACTTTC.

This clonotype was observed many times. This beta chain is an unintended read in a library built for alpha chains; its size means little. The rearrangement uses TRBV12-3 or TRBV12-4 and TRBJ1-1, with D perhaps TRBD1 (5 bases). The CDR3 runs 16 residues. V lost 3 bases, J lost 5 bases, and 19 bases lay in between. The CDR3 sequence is CASSFWQGARSTEAFF. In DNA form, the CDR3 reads TGTGCCAGCAGTTTCTGGCAGGGAGCTAGGAGTACTGAAGCTTTCTTT.